A selection of T cell receptor beta chains follows, all from one sample in a study of cytomegalovirus exposure and HLA in healthy donors. TCRdb keeps only in-frame clones here, not all; method: immunoSEQ multiplex PCR. Altogether 150,000 to 200,000 clones are present, roughly 82% being singletons, with the ten largest covering around 3%. Source material: PBMCs. Receptor source: a woman aged 45-65 years in good health and CMV-seropositive. CDR3s include the opening cysteine and the closing phenylalanine or tryptophan.

v_call	j_call	cdr3_aa
TRBV10-1	TRBJ2-5	CASSENYQETQYF
TRBV16	TRBJ2-2	CASSQRIEGTGELFF
TRBV5-1	TRBJ2-2	CASSSEGQGAGELFF
TRBV12-5	TRBJ2-7	CASGTGTNEQYF
TRBV7-2	TRBJ1-4	CASSLRQGVNEKLFF
TRBV15	TRBJ2-6	CAASRVGGRGANVLTF
TRBV6-5	TRBJ1-2	CASSQTGFANYGYTF
TRBV19	TRBJ2-3	CASSIRGRGSDTQYF
TRBV30	TRBJ2-3	CAWSVQGAATDTQYF
TRBV25-1	TRBJ2-7	CASSALGGGDYEQYF
TRBV7-2	TRBJ2-7	CASSQQDTAQQYF
TRBV4-3	TRBJ2-7	CASSQGEDRASYEQYF
TRBV7-2	TRBJ1-1	CASSLVPGYTEAFF
TRBV6-4	TRBJ1-5	CASSYGGFNSNQPQHF
TRBV9	TRBJ2-1	CASGGQGSYNEQFF
TRBV11-2	TRBJ2-1	CASSLAGSYNEQFF
TRBV5-4	TRBJ2-1	CASSLQGDPYNEQFF
TRBV6-1	TRBJ2-6	CASSRGLAGANVLTF
TRBV4-2	TRBJ1-5	CASSQGRDQPQHF
TRBV7-9	TRBJ1-1	CASSLRGGAGGTEAFF
TRBV10-3	TRBJ2-2	CAISESGEGELFF
TRBV18	TRBJ1-2	CASSRLQSNYGYTF
TRBV7-9	TRBJ2-2	CASSLDWPGTGGTGELFF
TRBV5-8	TRBJ1-5	CASSLGGQWASNQPQHF
TRBV6-1	TRBJ1-4	CASSELNEKLFF
TRBV28	TRBJ2-7	CASSLYRGGEQYF
TRBV30	TRBJ2-6	CAWSVRGRSSGANVLTF
TRBV9	TRBJ1-1	CASSVITGSTEAFF
TRBV2	TRBJ2-5	CASSPSSGTQYF
TRBV15	TRBJ1-1	CATSRGGQGARDTEAFF
TRBV9	TRBJ2-5	CASSVGDRGTETQYF
TRBV27	TRBJ1-1	CASRGGLNTEAFF
TRBV7-9	TRBJ2-7	CASSPPGTEYEQYF
TRBV25-1	TRBJ1-4	CASSLGQGYEKLFF
TRBV11-1	TRBJ1-2	CASSWTGAAYGYTF
TRBV6-1	TRBJ1-5	CASSPGTQNQPQHF
TRBV11-2	TRBJ2-1	CASSLAPTGVYNEQFF